This T cell receptor beta chain originates from a study of blood T cell repertoires in COVID-19. Study context: Samples representing acute and convalescent COVID-19 were sourced from the United States, Italy and Spain. T cells, B-cell-depleted T cells, or PBMCs supplied cDNA or gDNA.

Study processing details: Quantification of nucleated cells was approximated via reference gene primer amplification. Clones were sequenced by immunoSEQ multiplex PCR, and TCRdb holds only the in-frame ones, with some missing. V and J calls and clone size are those listed in that table; D and trimming were worked out from the DNA. The sample carries some 270,000 clones, 70% to 90% recorded once. After removal of 5 bases from V and 6 bases from J, the junction contained 7 bases not matched to a gene. The germline CDR1 and CDR2 sequences are MNHEY and SVGAGI. This CDR3 spans 14 amino acids. Sequencing was done on a sample of peripheral blood. V usage is TRBV6-5 and J usage is TRBJ2-1; 7 nucleotides align to TRBD1. The TCR was taken from a woman between 65 and 79 years old with acute or convalescent COVID-19. The CDR3 nucleotides are TGTGCCAGCAGTAGGACAGGTCGCTTCAATGAGCAGTTCTTC. Residues: CASSRTGRFNEQFF.